This section outlines one T cell receptor beta chain sequence together with its context. Its target is not known. The data belong to a study of T cell clonotyping in hematopoietic cell transplantation. Broader study findings: At the given depth, recipient repertoires were over 95% de novo clonotypes. Recipient TCR diversity dropped after transplant; expanded clonotypes rose from day 30 to 180. Graft donor and pretransplant recipient Inverse Simpson Index values predicted broader posttransplant TCR diversity.

Clones were read by immunoSEQ multiplex PCR, and TCRdb kept only the in-frame ones, dropping some. There are about 41,000 clones in the sample; approximately 95% occur only once, and roughly 0.91% lies in the top ten. The germline CDR1 and CDR2 sequences are SEHNR and FQNEAQ (reference sequence). V lost 5 bases, J lost 0 bases, and 11 bases lay in between. This CDR3 region has 15 residues. V and J are TRBV7-9 and TRBJ2-1; D is unresolved. This TCR came from a young man in good health. Some clones in this sample may be carry-over from other donors' samples. The specimen sequenced was peripheral blood mononuclear cells. CDR3 sequence (DNA): TGTGCCAGCAGCGCAGGACGCAGCTCCTACAATGAGCAGTTCTTC. This sequence encodes CASSAGRSSYNEQFF. Drawing the rest from reference TRBV7-9 and TRBJ2-1, the complete variable domain is DTGVSQNPRHKITKRGQNVTFRCDPISEHNRLYWYRQTLGQGPEFLTYFQNEAQLEKSRLLSDRFSAERPKGSFSTLEIQRTEQGDSAMYLCASSAGRSSYNEQFFGPGTRLTVL.